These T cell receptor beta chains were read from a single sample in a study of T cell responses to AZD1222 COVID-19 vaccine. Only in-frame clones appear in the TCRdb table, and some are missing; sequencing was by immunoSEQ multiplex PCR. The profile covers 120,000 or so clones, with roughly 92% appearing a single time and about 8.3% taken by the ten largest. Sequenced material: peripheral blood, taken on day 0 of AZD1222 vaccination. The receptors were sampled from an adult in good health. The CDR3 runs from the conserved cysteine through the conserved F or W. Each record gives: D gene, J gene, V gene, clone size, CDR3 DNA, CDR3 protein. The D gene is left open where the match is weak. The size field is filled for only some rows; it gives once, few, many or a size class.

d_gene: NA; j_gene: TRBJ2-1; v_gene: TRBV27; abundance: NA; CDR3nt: TGTGCCAGCAGCACCAGAAAACACAATGAGCAGTTCTTC; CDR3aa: CASSTRKHNEQFF
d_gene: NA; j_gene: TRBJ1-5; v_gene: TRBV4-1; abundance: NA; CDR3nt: TGCGCCAGCAGCCAAGTAGCAACAGGGCACAATCAGCCCCAGCATTTT; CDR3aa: CASSQVATGHNQPQHF
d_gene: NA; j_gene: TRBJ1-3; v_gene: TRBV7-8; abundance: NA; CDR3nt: TGTGCCAGCAGCTCATCAAGGGGGGGTACTGGGGACGACACCATATATTTT; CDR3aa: CASSSSRGGTGDDTIYF
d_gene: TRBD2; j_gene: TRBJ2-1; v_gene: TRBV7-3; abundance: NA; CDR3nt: TGTGCCAGCAGCTTAACGGGACTAGCGGGGGGATACAATGAGCAGTTCTTC; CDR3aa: CASSLTGLAGGYNEQFF
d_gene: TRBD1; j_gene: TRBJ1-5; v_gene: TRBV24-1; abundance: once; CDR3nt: TGTGCCACCAGTGGGGGGGACAGGGGGCGATATCAGCCCCAGCATTTT; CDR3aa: CATSGGDRGRYQPQHF
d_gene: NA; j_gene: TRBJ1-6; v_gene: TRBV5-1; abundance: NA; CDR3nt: TGCGCCAGCAGCACGGAATCTGCCAATAATTCACCCCTCCACTTT; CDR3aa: CASSTESANNSPLHF
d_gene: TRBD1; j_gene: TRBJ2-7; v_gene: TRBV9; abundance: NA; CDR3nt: TGTGCCAGCAGCACCGGACAGGGGGCGTACGAGCAGTACTTC; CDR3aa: CASSTGQGAYEQYF
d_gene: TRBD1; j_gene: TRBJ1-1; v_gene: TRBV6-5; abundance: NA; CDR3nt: TGTGCCAGCGGACAGGGTCTGAACACTGAAGCTTTCTTT; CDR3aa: CASGQGLNTEAFF
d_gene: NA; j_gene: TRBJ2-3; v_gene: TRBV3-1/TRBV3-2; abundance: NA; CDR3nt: TGTGCCAGCAGCCAAGGCCGTGGGAGACTTGGGGGAGATACGCAGTATTTT; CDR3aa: CASSQGRGRLGGDTQYF
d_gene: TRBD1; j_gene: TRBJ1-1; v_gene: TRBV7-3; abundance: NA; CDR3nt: TGTGCCAGCAGCTTAACAACAGGGGTTGCCACTGAAGCTTTCTTT; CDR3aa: CASSLTTGVATEAFF
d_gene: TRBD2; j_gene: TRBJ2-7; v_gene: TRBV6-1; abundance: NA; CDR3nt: TGTGCCAGCAGTGATGGATCGGGGGGATCCTACGAGCAGTACTTC; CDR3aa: CASSDGSGGSYEQYF
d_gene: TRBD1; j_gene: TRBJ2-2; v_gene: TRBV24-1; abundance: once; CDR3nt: TGTGCCACCAGTGGCCTACAGGGGGCGGCCGGGGAGCTGTTTTTT; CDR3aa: CATSGLQGAAGELFF
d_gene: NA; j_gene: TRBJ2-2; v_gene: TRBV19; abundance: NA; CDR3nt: TGTGCCAGCAGACGGGCCCAAGGGTCTGGGGAGCTGTTTTTT; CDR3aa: CASRRAQGSGELFF
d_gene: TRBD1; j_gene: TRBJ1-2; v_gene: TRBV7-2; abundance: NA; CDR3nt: TGTGCCAGCAGCTTAGAGAGCAGGGGGGACTATGGCTACACCTTC; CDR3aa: CASSLESRGDYGYTF
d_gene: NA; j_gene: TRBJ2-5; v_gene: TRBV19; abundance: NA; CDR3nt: TGTGCCAGTAGTTGGGGCAGCCAAGAGACCCAGTACTTC; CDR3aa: CASSWGSQETQYF
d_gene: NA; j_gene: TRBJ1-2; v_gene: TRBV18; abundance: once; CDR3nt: TGTGCCAGCTCGACAAATGACTATGGCTACACCTTC; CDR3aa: CASSTNDYGYTF
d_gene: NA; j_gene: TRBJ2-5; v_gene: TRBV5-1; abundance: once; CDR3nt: TGCGCCAGCAGCTTCACGGGGGGCAGTGAGACCCAGTACTTC; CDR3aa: CASSFTGGSETQYF
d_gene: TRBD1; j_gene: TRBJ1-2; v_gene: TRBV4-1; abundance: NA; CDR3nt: TGCGCCAGCAGCCAAACGGGCAGGGGGAATGGCTACACCTTC; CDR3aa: CASSQTGRGNGYTF
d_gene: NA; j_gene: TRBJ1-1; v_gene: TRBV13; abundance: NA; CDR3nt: TGTGCCAGCAGCCGAGGGAATGAAGCTTTCTTT; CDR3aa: CASSRGNEAFF
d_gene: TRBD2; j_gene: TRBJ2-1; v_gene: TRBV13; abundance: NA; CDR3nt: TGTGCCAGCAGCTTAGGGCTAGCGGACTACAATGAGCAGTTCTTC; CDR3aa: CASSLGLADYNEQFF
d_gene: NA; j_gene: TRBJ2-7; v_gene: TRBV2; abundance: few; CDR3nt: TGTGCCAGCATGGGAAACTCCTACGAGCAGTACTTC; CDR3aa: CASMGNSYEQYF
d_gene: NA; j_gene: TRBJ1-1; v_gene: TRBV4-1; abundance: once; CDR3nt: TGCGCCAGCAGCCATCCCAGACAGTCTCGGGAAGCTTTCTTT; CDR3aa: CASSHPRQSREAFF
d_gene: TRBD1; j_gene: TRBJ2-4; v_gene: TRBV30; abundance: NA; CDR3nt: TGTGCCTTTCGCCCGGGACAGCTAGCCAAAAACATTCAGTACTTC; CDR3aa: CAFRPGQLAKNIQYF
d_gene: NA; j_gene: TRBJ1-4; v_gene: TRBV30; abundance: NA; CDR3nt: TGTGCCTGGAGTGACAGGAGGGGTGAAAAACTGTTTTTT; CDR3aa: CAWSDRRGEKLFF
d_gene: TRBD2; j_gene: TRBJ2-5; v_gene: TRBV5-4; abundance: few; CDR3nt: TGTGCCAGCAGCTTGGTGGCGCGGGGGGGCCGGGAGACCCAGTACTTC; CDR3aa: CASSLVARGGRETQYF
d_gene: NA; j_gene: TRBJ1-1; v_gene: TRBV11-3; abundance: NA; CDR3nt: TGTGCCAGCAGCAACTACGGGGGGAGAGTCACTGAAGCTTTCTTT; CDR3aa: CASSNYGGRVTEAFF
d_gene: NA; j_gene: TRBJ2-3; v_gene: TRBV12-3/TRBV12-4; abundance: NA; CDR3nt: TGTGCCAGCACCGCAGGCTCCCATACGCAGTATTTT; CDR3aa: CASTAGSHTQYF
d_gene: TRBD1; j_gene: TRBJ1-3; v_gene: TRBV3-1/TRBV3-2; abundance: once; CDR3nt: TGTGCCAGCAGCCAATCCAATCGGCGGGACAGGGGAAACACCATATATTTT; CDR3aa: CASSQSNRRDRGNTIYF
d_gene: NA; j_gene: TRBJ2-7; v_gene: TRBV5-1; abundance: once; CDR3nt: TGCGCCAGCAGCTTGGTAATACAGGGAGCCTCCTCCTACGAGCAGTACTTC; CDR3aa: CASSLVIQGASSYEQYF
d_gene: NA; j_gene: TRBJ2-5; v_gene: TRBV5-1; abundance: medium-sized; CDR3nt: TGCGCCAGCAGCGGCGGATGGGGGGCGGGAGAGACCCAGTACTTC; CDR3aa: CASSGGWGAGETQYF
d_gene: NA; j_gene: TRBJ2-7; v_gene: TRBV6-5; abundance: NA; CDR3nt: TGTGCCAGCAGTTACTCCGGCGGAGTCTACGAGCAGTACTTC; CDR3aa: CASSYSGGVYEQYF
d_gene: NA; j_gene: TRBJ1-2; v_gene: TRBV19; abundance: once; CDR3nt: TGTGCCAGTAGTATTGGGACTATCTATGGCTACACCTTC; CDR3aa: CASSIGTIYGYTF
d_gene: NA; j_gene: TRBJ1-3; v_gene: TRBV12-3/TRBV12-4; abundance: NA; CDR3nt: TGTGCCAGCAGGATTGGAAACACCATATATTTT; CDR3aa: CASRIGNTIYF
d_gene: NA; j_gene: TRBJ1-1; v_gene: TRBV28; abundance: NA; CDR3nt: TGTGCCAGCAGTTCCTACCGGAATGAAGCTTTCTTT; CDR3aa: CASSSYRNEAFF
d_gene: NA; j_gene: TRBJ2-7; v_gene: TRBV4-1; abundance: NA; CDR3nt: TGCGCCAGCAGCCAAGGGGCTTCCTACGAGCAGTACTTC; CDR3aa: CASSQGASYEQYF
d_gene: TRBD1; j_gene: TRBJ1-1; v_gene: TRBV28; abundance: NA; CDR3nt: TGTGCCAGCACCCCGACAGGGGGCCGGTTGTACACTGAAGCTTTCTTT; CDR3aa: CASTPTGGRLYTEAFF
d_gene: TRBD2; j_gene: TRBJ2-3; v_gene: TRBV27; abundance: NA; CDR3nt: TGTGCCAGCAGACGGACTAGCGGGGGCACAGATACGCAGTATTTT; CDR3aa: CASRRTSGGTDTQYF
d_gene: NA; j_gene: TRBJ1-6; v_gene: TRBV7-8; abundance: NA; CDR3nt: TGTGCCAGCAGCTTGATGAATTCACCCCTCCACTTT; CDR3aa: CASSLMNSPLHF
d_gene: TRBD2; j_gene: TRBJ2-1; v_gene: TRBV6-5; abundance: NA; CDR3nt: TGTGCCAGCAGTTCGACTAGCGGGGGGCGGGGTGAGCAGTTCTTC; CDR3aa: CASSSTSGGRGEQFF
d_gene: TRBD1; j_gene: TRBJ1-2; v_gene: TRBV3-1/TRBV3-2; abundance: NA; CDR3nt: TGTGCCAGCAGCCAATACGACACAGGGGAAGGCTACACCTTC; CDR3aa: CASSQYDTGEGYTF
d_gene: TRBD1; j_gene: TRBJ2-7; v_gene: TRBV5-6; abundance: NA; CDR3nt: TGTGCCAGCAGCTCGGGACAGGGGGTTTCGGACGAGCAGTACTTC; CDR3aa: CASSSGQGVSDEQYF
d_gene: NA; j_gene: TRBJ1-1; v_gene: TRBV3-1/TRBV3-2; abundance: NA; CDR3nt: TGTGCCAGCAGCCGGGGGGGAAGCACTGAAGCTTTCTTT; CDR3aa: CASSRGGSTEAFF
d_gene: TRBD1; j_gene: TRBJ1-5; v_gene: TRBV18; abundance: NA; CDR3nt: TGTGCCAGCTCACCGGGGACAGACCCTAGCAATCAGCCCCAGCATTTT; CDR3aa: CASSPGTDPSNQPQHF
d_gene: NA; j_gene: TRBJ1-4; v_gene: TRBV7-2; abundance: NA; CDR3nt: TGTGCCAGCAGCTTAACGGGGGGCAGAAAACTGTTTTTT; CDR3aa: CASSLTGGRKLFF
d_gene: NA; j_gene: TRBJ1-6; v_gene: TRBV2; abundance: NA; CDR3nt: TGTGCCAGCAGTTCCACGGCGGGGCATAATTCACCCCTCCACTTT; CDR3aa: CASSSTAGHNSPLHF
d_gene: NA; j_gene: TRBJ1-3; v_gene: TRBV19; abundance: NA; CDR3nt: TGTGCCAGTAATTCTGGAGGGTCGCTTGGAAACACCATATATTTT; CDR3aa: CASNSGGSLGNTIYF
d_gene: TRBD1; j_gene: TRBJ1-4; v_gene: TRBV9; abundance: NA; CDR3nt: TGTGCCAGCAGCACGACAGGGGTTAATGAAAAACTGTTTTTT; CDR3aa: CASSTTGVNEKLFF
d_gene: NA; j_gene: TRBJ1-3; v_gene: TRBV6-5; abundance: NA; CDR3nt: TGTGCCAGCAGCAACGGGGGGTATGGAAACACCATATATTTT; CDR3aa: CASSNGGYGNTIYF
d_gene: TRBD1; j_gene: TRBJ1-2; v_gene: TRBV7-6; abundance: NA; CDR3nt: TGTGCCAGCAGCTACGACAGGGGAGGTGGCTACACCTTC; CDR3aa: CASSYDRGGGYTF
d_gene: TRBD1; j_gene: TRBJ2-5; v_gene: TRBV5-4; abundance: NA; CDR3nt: TGTGCCAGCAGCTTGTACAGGGGGGAGACCCAGTACTTC; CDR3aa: CASSLYRGETQYF
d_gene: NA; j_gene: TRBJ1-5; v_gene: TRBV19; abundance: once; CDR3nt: TGTGCCAGTAGTATAAAGACAACTAGCAATCAGCCCCAGCATTTT; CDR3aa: CASSIKTTSNQPQHF
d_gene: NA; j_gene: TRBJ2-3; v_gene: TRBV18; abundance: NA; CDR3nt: TGTGCCAGCTCACCTCAGGCAGGTACAGATACGCAGTATTTT; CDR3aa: CASSPQAGTDTQYF